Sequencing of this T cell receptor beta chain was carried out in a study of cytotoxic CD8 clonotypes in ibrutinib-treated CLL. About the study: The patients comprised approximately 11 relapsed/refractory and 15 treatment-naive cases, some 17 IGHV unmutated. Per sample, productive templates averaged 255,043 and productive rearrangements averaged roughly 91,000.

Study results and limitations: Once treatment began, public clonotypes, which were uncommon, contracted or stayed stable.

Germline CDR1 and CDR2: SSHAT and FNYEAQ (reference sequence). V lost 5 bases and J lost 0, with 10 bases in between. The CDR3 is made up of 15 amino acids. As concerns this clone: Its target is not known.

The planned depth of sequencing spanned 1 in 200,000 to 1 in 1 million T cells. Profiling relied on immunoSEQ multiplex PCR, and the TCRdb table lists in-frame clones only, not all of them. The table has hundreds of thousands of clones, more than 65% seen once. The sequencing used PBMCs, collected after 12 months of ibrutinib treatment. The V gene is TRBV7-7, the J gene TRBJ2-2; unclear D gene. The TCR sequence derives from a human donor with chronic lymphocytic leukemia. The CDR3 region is CASSPSYANTGELFF. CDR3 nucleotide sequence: TGTGCCAGCAGCCCGAGCTATGCGAACACCGGGGAGCTGTTTTTT.